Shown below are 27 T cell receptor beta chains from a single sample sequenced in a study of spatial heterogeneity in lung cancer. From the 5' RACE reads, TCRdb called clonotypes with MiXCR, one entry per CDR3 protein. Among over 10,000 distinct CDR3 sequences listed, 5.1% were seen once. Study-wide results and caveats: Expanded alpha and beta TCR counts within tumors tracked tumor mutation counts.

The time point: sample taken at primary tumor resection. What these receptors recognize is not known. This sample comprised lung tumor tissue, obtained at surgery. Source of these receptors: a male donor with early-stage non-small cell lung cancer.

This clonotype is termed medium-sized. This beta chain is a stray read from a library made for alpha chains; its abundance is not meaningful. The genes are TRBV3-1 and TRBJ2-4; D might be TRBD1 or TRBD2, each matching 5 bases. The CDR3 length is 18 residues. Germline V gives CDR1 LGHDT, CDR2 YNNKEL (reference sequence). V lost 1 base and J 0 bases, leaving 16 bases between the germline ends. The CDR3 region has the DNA TGTGCCAGCAGCCAAGGGCGAGAGGGGCTCCTAGCCAAAAACATTCAGTACTTC. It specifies CASSQGREGLLAKNIQYF.

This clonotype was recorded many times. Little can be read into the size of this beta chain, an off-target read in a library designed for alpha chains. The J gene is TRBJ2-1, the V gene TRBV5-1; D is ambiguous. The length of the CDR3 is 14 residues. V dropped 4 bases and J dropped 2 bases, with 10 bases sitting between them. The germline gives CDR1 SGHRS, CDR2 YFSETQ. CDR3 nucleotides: TGCGCCAGCAGCGGCAGGATGACCTACAATGAGCAGTTCTTC. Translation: CASSGRMTYNEQFF.

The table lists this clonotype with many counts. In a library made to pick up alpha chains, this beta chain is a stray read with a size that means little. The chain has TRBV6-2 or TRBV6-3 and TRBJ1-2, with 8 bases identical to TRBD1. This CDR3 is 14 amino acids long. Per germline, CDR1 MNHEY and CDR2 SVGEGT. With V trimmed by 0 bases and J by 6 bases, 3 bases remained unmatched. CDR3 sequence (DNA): TGTGCCAGCAGTTACTCGGACAGGGAGGATGGCTACACCTTC. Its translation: CASSYSDREDGYTF.

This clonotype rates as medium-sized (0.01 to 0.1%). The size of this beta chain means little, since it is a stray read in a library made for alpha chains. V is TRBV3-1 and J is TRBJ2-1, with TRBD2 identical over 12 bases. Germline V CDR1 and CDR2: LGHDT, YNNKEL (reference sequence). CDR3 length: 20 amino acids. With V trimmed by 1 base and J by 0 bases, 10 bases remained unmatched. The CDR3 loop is CASSQGLAGAYSSSYNEQFF. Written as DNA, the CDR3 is TGTGCCAGCAGCCAAGGACTAGCGGGGGCCTACTCTAGCTCCTACAATGAGCAGTTCTTC.

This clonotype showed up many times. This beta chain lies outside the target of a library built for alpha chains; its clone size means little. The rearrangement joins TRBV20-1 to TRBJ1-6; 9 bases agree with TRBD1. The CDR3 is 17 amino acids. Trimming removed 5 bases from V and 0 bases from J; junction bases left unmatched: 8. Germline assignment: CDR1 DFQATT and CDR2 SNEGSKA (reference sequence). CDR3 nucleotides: TGCAGTGCTCCCGGGACAGGGTCGAGCTCCTATAATTCACCCCTCCACTTT. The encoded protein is CSAPGTGSSSYNSPLHF.

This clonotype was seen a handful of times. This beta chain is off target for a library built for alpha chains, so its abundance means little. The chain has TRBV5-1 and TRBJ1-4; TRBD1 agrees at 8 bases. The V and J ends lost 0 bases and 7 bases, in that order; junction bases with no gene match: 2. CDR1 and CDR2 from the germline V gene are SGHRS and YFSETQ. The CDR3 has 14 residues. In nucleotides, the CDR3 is TGCGCCAGCAGCTTGGGGACAGGGCGTGAAAAACTGTTTTTT. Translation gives CASSLGTGREKLFF. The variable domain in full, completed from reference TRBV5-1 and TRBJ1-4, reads KAGVTQTPRYLIKTRGQQVTLSCSPISGHRSVSWYQQTPGQGLQFLFEYFSETQRNKGNFPGRFSGRQFSNSRSEMNVSTLELGDSALYLCASSLGTGREKLFFGSGTQLSVL.

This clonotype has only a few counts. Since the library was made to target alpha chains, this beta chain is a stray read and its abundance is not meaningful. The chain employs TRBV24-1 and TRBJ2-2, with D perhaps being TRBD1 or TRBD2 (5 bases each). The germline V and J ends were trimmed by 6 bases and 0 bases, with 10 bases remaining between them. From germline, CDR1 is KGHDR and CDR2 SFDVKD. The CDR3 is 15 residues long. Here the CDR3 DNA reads TGTGCCACCAGTAGGGGCGGGCCGAACACCGGGGAGCTGTTTTTT. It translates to CATSRGGPNTGELFF.

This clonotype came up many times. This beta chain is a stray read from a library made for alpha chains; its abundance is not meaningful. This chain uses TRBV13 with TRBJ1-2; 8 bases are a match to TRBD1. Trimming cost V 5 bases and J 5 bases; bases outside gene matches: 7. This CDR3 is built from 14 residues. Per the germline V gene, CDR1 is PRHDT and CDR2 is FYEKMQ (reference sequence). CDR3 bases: TGTGCCAGCAGCCCGACAGGGGCGGGATATGGCTACACCTTC. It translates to CASSPTGAGYGYTF.

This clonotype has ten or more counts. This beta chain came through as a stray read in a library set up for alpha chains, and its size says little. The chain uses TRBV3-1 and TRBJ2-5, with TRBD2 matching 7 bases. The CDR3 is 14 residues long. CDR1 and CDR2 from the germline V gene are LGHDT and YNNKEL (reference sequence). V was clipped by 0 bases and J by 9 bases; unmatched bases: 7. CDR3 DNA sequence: TGTGCCAGCAGCCAAGAATTACGCGCGGGGGCCCAGTACTTC. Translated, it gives CASSQELRAGAQYF.

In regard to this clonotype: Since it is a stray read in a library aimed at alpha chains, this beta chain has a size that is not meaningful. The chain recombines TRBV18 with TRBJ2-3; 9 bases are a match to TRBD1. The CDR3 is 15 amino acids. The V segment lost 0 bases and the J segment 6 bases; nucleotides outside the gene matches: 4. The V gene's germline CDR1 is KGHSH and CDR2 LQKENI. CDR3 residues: CASSPPGQGSDTQYF. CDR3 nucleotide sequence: TGTGCCAGCTCACCACCTGGACAGGGGAGCGATACGCAGTATTTT.

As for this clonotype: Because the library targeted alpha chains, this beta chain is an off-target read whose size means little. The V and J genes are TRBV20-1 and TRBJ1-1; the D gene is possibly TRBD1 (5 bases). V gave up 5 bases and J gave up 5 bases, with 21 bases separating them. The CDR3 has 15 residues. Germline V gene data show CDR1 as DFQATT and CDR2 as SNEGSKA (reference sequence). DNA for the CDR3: TGCAGTGCTCCCCAATCCGCAGGGTGGGGGACTGAAGCTTTCTTT. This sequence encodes CSAPQSAGWGTEAFF.

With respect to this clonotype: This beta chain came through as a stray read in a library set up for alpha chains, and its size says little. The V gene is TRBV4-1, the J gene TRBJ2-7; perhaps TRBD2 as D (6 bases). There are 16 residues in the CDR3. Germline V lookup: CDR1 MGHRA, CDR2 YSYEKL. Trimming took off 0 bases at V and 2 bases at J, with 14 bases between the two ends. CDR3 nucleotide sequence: TGCGCCAGCAGCCAAGAGGAGGGCCCGGGAGCCTACGAGCAGTACTTC. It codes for CASSQEEGPGAYEQYF.

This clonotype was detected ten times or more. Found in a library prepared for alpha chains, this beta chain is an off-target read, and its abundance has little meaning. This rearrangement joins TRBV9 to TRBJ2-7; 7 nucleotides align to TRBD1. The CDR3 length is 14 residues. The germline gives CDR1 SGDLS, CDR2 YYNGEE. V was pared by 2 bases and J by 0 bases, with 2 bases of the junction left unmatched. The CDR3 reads CASSVTGSSYEQYF. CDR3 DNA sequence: TGTGCCAGCAGCGTGACAGGGAGCTCCTACGAGCAGTACTTC.

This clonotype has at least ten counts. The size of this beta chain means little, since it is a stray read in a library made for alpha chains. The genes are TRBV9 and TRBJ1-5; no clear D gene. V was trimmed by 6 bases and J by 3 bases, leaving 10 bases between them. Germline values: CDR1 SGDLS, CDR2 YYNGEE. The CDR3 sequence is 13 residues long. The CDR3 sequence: CASTVRANQPQHF. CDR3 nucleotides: TGTGCCAGCACGGTGAGGGCCAATCAGCCCCAGCATTTT. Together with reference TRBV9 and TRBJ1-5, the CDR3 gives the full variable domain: DSGVTQTPKHLITATGQRVTLRCSPRSGDLSVYWYQQSLDQGLQFLIQYYNGEERAKGNILERFSAQQFPDLHSELNLSSLELGDSALYFCASTVRANQPQHFGDGTRLSIL.

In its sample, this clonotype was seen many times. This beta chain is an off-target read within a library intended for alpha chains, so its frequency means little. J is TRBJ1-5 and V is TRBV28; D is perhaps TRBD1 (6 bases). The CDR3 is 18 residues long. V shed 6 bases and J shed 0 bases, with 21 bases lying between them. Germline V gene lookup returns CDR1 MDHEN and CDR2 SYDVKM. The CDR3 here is CASSPRGNSFYSNQPQHF. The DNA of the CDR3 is TGTGCCAGCAGCCCCAGGGGTAATTCCTTTTATAGCAATCAGCCCCAGCATTTT. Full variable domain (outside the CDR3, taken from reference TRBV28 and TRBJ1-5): DVKVTQSSRYLVKRTGEKVFLECVQDMDHENMFWYRQDPGLGLRLIYFSYDVKMKEKGDIPEGYSVSREKKERFSLILESASTNQTSMYLCASSPRGNSFYSNQPQHFGDGTRLSIL.

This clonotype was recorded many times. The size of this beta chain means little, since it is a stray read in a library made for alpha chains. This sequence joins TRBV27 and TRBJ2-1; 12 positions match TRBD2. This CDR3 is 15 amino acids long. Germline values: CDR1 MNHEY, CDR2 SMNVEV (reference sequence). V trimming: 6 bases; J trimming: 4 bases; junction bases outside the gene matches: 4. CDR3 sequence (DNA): TGTGCCAGCAGCTTAGGACTAGCGGGGTACAATGAGCAGTTCTTC. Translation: CASSLGLAGYNEQFF.

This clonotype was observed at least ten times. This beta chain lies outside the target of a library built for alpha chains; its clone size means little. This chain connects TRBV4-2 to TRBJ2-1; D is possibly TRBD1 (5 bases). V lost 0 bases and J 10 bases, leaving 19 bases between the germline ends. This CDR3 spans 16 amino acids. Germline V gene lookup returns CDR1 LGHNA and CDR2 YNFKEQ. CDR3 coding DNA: TGTGCCAGCAGCCAAGATTCGCAGGGAAGGGGTCGCGAGCAGTTCTTC. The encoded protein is CASSQDSQGRGREQFF.

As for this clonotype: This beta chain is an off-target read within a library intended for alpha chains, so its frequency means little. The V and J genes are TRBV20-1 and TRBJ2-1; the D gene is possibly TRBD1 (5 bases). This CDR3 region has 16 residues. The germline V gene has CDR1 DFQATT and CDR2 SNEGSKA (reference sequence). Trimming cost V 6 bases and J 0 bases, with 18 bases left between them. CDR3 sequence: CSAPKRWGSSYNEQFF. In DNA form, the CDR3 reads TGCAGTGCCCCTAAAAGATGGGGCAGCTCCTACAATGAGCAGTTCTTC.

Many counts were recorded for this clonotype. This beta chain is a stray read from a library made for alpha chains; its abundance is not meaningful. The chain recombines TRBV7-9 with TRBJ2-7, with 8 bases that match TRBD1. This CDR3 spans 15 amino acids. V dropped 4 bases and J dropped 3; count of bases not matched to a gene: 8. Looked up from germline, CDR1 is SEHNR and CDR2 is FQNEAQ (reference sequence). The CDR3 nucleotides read TGTGCCAGCAGCTCCCGGACAGGGCTGTTCTACGAGCAGTACTTC. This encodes CASSSRTGLFYEQYF. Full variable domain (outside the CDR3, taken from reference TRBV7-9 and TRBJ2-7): DTGVSQNPRHKITKRGQNVTFRCDPISEHNRLYWYRQTLGQGPEFLTYFQNEAQLEKSRLLSDRFSAERPKGSFSTLEIQRTEQGDSAMYLCASSSRTGLFYEQYFGPGTRLTVT.

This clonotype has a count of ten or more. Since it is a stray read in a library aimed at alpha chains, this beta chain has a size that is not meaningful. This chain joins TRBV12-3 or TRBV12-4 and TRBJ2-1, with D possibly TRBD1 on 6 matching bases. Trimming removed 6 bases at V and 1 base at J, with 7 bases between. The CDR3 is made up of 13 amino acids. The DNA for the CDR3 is TGTGCCAGCAGACAGGGTTCCTACAATGAGCAGTTCTTC. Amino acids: CASRQGSYNEQFF.

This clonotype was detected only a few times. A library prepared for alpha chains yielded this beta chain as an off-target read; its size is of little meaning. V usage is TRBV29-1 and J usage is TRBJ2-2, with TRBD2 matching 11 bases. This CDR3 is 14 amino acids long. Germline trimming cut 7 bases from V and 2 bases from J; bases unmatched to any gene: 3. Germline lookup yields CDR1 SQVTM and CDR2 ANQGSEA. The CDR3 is CSGGLAANTGELFF. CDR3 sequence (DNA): TGCAGCGGGGGACTAGCGGCAAACACCGGGGAGCTGTTTTTT.

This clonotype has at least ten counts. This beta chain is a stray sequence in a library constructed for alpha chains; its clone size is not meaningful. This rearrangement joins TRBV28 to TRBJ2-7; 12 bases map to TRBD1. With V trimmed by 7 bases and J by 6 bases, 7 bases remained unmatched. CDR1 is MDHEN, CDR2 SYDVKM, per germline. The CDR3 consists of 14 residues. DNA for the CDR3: TGTGCCAGCATCCCGGGACAGGGGGCGTCCGAGCAGTACTTC. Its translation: CASIPGQGASEQYF.

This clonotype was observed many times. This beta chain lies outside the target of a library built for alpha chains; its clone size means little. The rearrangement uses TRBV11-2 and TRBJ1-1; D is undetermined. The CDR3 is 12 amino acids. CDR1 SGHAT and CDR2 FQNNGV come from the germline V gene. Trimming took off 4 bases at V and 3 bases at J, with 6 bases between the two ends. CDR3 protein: CASSWRDTEAFF. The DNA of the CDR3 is TGTGCCAGCAGCTGGAGGGACACTGAAGCTTTCTTT.

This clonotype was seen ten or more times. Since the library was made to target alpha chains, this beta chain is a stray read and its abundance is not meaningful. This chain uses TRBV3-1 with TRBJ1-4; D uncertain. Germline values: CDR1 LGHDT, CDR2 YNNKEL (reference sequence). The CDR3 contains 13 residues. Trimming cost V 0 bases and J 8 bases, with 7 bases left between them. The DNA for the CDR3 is TGTGCCAGCAGCCAAGATGGATGGGAAAAACTGTTTTTT. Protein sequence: CASSQDGWEKLFF.

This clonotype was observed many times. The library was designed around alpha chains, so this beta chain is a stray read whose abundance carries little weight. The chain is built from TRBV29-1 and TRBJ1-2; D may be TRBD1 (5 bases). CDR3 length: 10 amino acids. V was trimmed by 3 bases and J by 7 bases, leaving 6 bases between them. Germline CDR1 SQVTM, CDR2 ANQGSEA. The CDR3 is CSVEGPGYTF. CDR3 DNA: TGCAGCGTTGAGGGACCTGGCTACACCTTC. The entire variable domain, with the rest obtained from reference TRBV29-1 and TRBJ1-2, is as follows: SAVISQKPSRDICQRGTSLTIQCQVDSQVTMMFWYRQQPGQSLTLIATANQGSEATYESGFVIDKFPISRPNLTFSTLTVSNMSPEDSSIYLCSVEGPGYTFGSGTRLTVV.

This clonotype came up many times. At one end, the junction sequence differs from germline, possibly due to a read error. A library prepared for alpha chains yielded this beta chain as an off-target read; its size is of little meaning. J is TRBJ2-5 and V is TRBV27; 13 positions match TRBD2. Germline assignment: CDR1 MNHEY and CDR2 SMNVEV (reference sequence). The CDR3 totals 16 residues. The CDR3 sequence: CASKLAGGLATETRYF. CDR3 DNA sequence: TGTGCCAGCAAACTAGCGGGGGGGCTCGCGACAGAGACCCGGTACTTC.

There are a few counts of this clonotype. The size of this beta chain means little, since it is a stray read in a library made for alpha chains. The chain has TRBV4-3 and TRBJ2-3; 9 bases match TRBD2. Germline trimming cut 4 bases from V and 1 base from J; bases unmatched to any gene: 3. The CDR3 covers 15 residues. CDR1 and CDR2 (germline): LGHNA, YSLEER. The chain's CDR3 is CASSLRTSGTDTQYF. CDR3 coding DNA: TGCGCCAGCAGCCTTCGGACTAGCGGCACAGATACGCAGTATTTT.